The rows below give T cell receptor beta chains drawn from one sample of a study of T cells in Graves' hyperthyroidism and ophthalmopathy. MiXCR was run by TCRdb on the multiplex PCR reads, yielding one entry per CDR3 protein. The sample carries about 460,000 distinct CDR3 sequences, about 22% recorded once. Sequenced input: blood. These receptors originate from a woman in her 70s with Graves' ophthalmopathy. The CDR3 runs from the conserved cysteine through the conserved F or W. The D gene is left open where the match is weak. Rows may omit the clone size; those that give it use once, few, many or a size class.

TRBJ2-7	TRBV7-2	few	TRBD1	TGTGCCAGCAGCCGACGCCACAGGGGAGTCGAGCAGTACTTC	CASSRRHRGVEQYF
TRBJ2-1	TRBV5-1	-	-	TGCGCCAGCAGCTTAACACCGGGCTCCTACAATGAGCAGTTCTTC	CASSLTPGSYNEQFF
TRBJ2-7	TRBV28	many	TRBD1	TGTGCCAGCAGTTTAGGGACAGGGACTCCTAGGGGCTCCTACGAGCAGTACTTC	CASSLGTGTPRGSYEQYF
TRBJ1-1	TRBV20-1	many	-	TGCAGTGCTAGGCCTGGGTATGGGAACACTGAAGCTTTCTTT	CSARPGYGNTEAFF
TRBJ1-1	TRBV5-1	-	TRBD1	TGCGCCAGCAGCCAGATCGTGACAGGGGGAAACACTGAAGCTTTCTTT	CASSQIVTGGNTEAFF
TRBJ2-5	TRBV5-5	-	-	TGTGCCAGCAGCTTGGTTACGGGACGTTGGTACCAAGAGACCCAGTACTTC	CASSLVTGRWYQETQYF
TRBJ2-2	TRBV11-2	many	TRBD1	TGTGCCAGCAGCCTCGGGACAGGGGGCACCGGGGAGCTGTTTTTT	CASSLGTGGTGELFF
TRBJ2-2	TRBV12-3/TRBV12-4	many	TRBD1	TGTGCCAGCAGCCATCAGGGGGTCCACACCGGGGAGCTGTTTTTT	CASSHQGVHTGELFF
TRBJ1-5	TRBV6-5	few	-	TGTGCCAGCAGTTACAGGGCCGCTGCGGCCGGCAATCAGCCCCAGCATTTT	CASSYRAAAAGNQPQHF
TRBJ2-3	TRBV19	-	TRBD2	TGTGCCAGTAGTCTTCTAGCGGCCCGCACAGATACGCAGTATTTT	CASSLLAARTDTQYF
TRBJ2-7	TRBV5-1	-	TRBD2	TGCGCCAGCAGCCCTAGCGGGACCACCTACGAGCAGTACTTC	CASSPSGTTYEQYF
TRBJ2-1	TRBV9	few	TRBD2	TGTGCCAGCAGCGTAGATTTAGCGGGAAAGTGGGATGAGCAGTTCTTC	CASSVDLAGKWDEQFF
TRBJ2-7	TRBV7-9	-	TRBD2	TGTGCCAGCAGCCTGGGACTGGGGAGGCGGGGGAGCTCCTACGAGCAGTACTTC	CASSLGLGRRGSSYEQYF
TRBJ2-1	TRBV10-1	many	-	TGTGCCAGCAGCTCCGGGTCGTACAATGAGCAGTTCTTC	CASSSGSYNEQFF
TRBJ2-2	TRBV2	few	TRBD2	TGTGCCAGCAGGGGGACTAGCGGTTACACCGGGGAGCTGTTTTTT	CASRGTSGYTGELFF
TRBJ1-5	TRBV7-8	few	-	TGTGCCAGCAGCTTGCGGGACTTATTGGCCAATCAGCCCCAGCATTTT	CASSLRDLLANQPQHF
TRBJ1-4	TRBV6-2/TRBV6-3	-	-	TGTGCCAGCAGTACCCCCGTGAGGGCGACGGATGAAAAACTGTTTTTT	CASSTPVRATDEKLFF
TRBJ2-3	TRBV6-5	-	-	TGTGCCAGCAGTTCAACACCTGCTAGCACAGATACGCAGTATTTT	CASSSTPASTDTQYF
TRBJ1-1	TRBV20-1	-	-	TGCAGTGCCCCCAGGTGGGTGGGTACTGAAGCTTTCTTT	CSAPRWVGTEAFF
TRBJ2-3	TRBV20-1	-	TRBD2	TGCAGTGCCGGCACTAGCGGGAGTTTGGATACGCAGTATTTT	CSAGTSGSLDTQYF
TRBJ1-1	TRBV19	few	-	TGTGCCAGTAGTATAAAAATACTGAACACTGAAGCTTTCTTT	CASSIKILNTEAFF
TRBJ2-7	TRBV7-6	-	-	TGTGCCAGCAGCTTAGAGGGGGTCGCTGGGGAGCAGTACTTC	CASSLEGVAGEQYF
TRBJ2-1	TRBV5-1	few	TRBD2	TGCGCCAGCCGACCAGGTCTAGCGGGAGTCGATGAGCAGTTCTTC	CASRPGLAGVDEQFF
TRBJ1-2	TRBV2	-	-	TGTGCCAGCAGGAGGGCAGGAACCAACTATGGCTACACCTTC	CASRRAGTNYGYTF
TRBJ2-1	TRBV6-1	-	-	TGTGCCAGCAGTGGGATCGGGACCCCGGGGCATGAGCAGTTCTTC	CASSGIGTPGHEQFF
TRBJ2-1	TRBV6-1	few	-	TGTGCCAGCAATAAAGGACGGAGCTCCTACAATGAGCAGTTCTTC	CASNKGRSSYNEQFF
TRBJ1-5	TRBV6-5	-	TRBD1	TGTGCCAGCAGTTACTCGACCGGGACAGCTAATCAGCCCCAGCATTTT	CASSYSTGTANQPQHF
TRBJ2-7	TRBV6-1	once	TRBD1	TGTGCCAGCAGTAGGACAGGGGACGCCTACGAGCAGTACTTC	CASSRTGDAYEQYF
TRBJ1-4	TRBV20-1	-	-	TGCAGTGCTAGTCTTCGGATTAATGAAAAACTGTTTTTT	CSASLRINEKLFF
TRBJ2-1	TRBV11-3	many	TRBD2	TGTGCCAGCAGCTTAGATGGACTAGCGGGTCGGCAGTTCTTC	CASSLDGLAGRQFF
TRBJ2-5	TRBV30	-	-	TGTGCCTGGCAACTAGCCCAGTCGGAGACCCAGTACTTC	CAWQLAQSETQYF
TRBJ1-6	TRBV7-2	-	TRBD1	TGTGCCAGCAGCCCCCGTGGGACAGGGGAATCACCCCTCCACTTT	CASSPRGTGESPLHF
TRBJ1-1	TRBV7-9	-	-	TGTGCCAGCAGCTTAGCCCCAATGGGGACTGAAGCTTTCTTT	CASSLAPMGTEAFF
TRBJ2-5	TRBV7-2	many	-	TGTGCCAGCAGCGAACAAGAGACCCAGTACTTC	CASSEQETQYF
TRBJ1-2	TRBV12-3/TRBV12-4	-	-	TGTGCCAGCAGTCGGGGGGGTGGCTACACCTTC	CASSRGGGYTF
TRBJ1-2	TRBV11-2	-	-	TGTGCCAGCAGCTTAGGATACAGGGACGGCTACACCTTC	CASSLGYRDGYTF
TRBJ2-3	TRBV10-3	few	TRBD1	TGTGCCGTCAGCACCGGGACAGGGGGCACAGATACGCAGTATTTT	CAVSTGTGGTDTQYF
TRBJ2-2	TRBV5-1	-	-	TGCGCCAGCAGCTTGGGACCCACCACCGGGGAGCTGTTTTTT	CASSLGPTTGELFF
TRBJ1-1	TRBV28	many	TRBD1	TGTGCCAGCAGTCGAGGGGGCGCTGAAGCTTTCTTT	CASSRGGAEAFF